The next 23 T cell receptor beta chains were all read from a single sample in a study of shared clonotypes between healthy human individuals. Positive CCR7 selection of CD45RO-negative cells yielded the naive CD8 cells, and terminally differentiated effector memory CD45RA+ cells were excluded. Clones were read by immunoSEQ multiplex PCR, and TCRdb kept only the in-frame ones, dropping some. The table includes hundreds of thousands of clones, 96% detected once. Sample: naive CD8+ T cells sorted from blood. The receptors derive from a woman in her twenties or thirties in good health.

The V and J genes are TRBV15 and TRBJ2-3, with no clear D. V lost 0 bases to trimming and J lost 2 bases, with 12 bases between them. The length of the CDR3 is 16 residues. Germline CDR1 reads LNHNV; CDR2 reads YYDKDF (reference sequence). The CDR3 bases are TGTGCCACCAGCAGAGATCTCGCAACGGACACAGATACGCAGTATTTT. As protein: CATSRDLATDTDTQYF.

About this clone: The sample contains more than one DNA sequence encoding this CDR3. This chain links TRBV27 with TRBJ2-7; D uncertain. The CDR3 spans 14 residues. Trimming took off 3 bases at V and 4 bases at J, with 13 bases between the two ends. CDR1 is MNHEY, CDR2 SMNVEV, per germline (reference sequence). CDR3 bases: TGTGCCAGCAGTTTTTTTGCGGCTTCTTACGAGCAGTACTTC. Residues: CASSFFAASYEQYF.

V usage is TRBV6-1 and J usage is TRBJ2-1; maybe TRBD1 (7 bases). CDR1 is MNHNS, CDR2 SASEGT, per germline. V shed 4 bases and J shed 0 bases, with 13 bases lying between them. CDR3 length equals 16 residues. CDR3 coding DNA: TGTGCCAGCAGTGCGGCAGGGGGGAGCTCCTACAATGAGCAGTTCTTC. Translating it yields CASSAAGGSSYNEQFF.

V and J are TRBV10-1 and TRBJ2-7, with D possibly being TRBD1 (6 bases). The CDR3 is 16 amino acids. Germline values: CDR1 WNHNN, CDR2 SYGVQD (reference sequence). Trimming cost V 9 bases and J 2 bases, with 23 bases left between them. CDR3 amino acids: CARGSYARGIAYEQYF. CDR3 coding DNA: TGCGCCAGAGGGTCCTATGCAAGGGGGATCGCCTACGAGCAGTACTTC.

The chain is built from TRBV27 and TRBJ1-2, with 8 bases fitting TRBD1. The CDR3 length is 14 residues. V was pared by 4 bases and J by 8 bases, with 9 bases of the junction left unmatched. In germline, CDR1 is MNHEY, CDR2 SMNVEV (reference sequence). The CDR3 spells CASSSRTGLGGYTF. CDR3 nucleotides: TGTGCCAGCAGTTCCCGGACAGGGTTGGGGGGCTACACCTTC.

The CDR3 region is CSVDDAWSDTQYF. Here the CDR3 DNA reads TGCAGCGTTGATGATGCTTGGTCAGATACGCAGTATTTT. The chain uses TRBV29-1 and TRBJ2-3; the D is unclear. The CDR3 spans 13 residues. Germline lookup yields CDR1 SQVTM and CDR2 ANQGSEA. V shed 3 bases and J shed 4 bases, with 11 bases lying between them.

The gene calls are TRBV27 and TRBJ2-1, with a possible D match to TRBD2 (5 bases). The CDR3 runs 13 residues. The ends were cut back, 3 bases at V and 3 bases at J, with 6 bases in the middle. Germline assignment: CDR1 MNHEY and CDR2 SMNVEV (reference sequence). As DNA, the CDR3 is TGTGCCAGCAGTTTCCGGGGCTACAATGAGCAGTTCTTC. Translation gives CASSFRGYNEQFF.

The chain employs TRBV5-8 and TRBJ2-7, with TRBD2 matching 11 bases. Unmatched junction bases numbered 6, after V lost 1 base and J lost 3 bases. The CDR3 has 16 amino acids. Germline V gene data show CDR1 as SGHTS and CDR2 as YDEGEE. The CDR3 DNA follows: TGTGCCAGCAGCTTGTCCCCTAGCGGGAGGTTCTACGAGCAGTACTTC. Its protein is CASSLSPSGRFYEQYF.

The chain couples TRBV15 to TRBJ2-7, with 7 bases fitting TRBD1. V lost 0 bases to trimming and J lost 3 bases; unmatched junction nucleotides: 5. The CDR3 loop spans 15 amino acids. Germline V gives CDR1 LNHNV, CDR2 YYDKDF (reference sequence). The CDR3 protein is CATSRDFAGGYEQYF. The CDR3 coding sequence is TGTGCCACCAGCAGAGATTTCGCAGGGGGCTACGAGCAGTACTTC.

The V call is TRBV28, the J call TRBJ2-5; 9 bases line up with TRBD1. The last part of the DNA fits TRBJ2-7 better; the J call may be wrong. The CDR3 spans 16 residues. The germline V gene encodes CDR1 MDHEN and CDR2 SYDVKM. The CDR3 loop reads CASTGEGQGLPYEQYF. The DNA for the CDR3 is TGTGCCAGCACCGGAGAGGGACAGGGTCTCCCCTACGAGCAGTACTTC.

This chain links TRBV9 with TRBJ1-1, with D perhaps matching TRBD1 (6 bases). The CDR3 extends over 16 amino acids. Trimming shortened V by 5 bases and J by 1 base, and 18 bases separated the two germline ends. Germline values: CDR1 SGDLS, CDR2 YYNGEE. CDR3 coding DNA: TGTGCCAGCAGTCGAAATCCGGGACAACCGAACACTGAAGCTTTCTTT. Translating gives CASSRNPGQPNTEAFF.

The V call is TRBV28, the J call TRBJ1-1; D might be TRBD1 (5 bases). The V gene's germline CDR1 is MDHEN and CDR2 SYDVKM. CDR3 size: 11 residues. V was clipped by 3 bases and J by 10 bases, with 9 bases between them. The CDR3 protein is CASSFGTGAFF. In nucleotides, the CDR3 is TGTGCCAGCAGTTTCGGGACGGGAGCTTTCTTT.

The count of this clone is one. This rearrangement joins TRBV27 to TRBJ2-7, with D tentatively TRBD1 (5 bases). Trimming left V 5 bases short and J 7 bases short, with 12 bases between. Germline assignment: CDR1 MNHEY and CDR2 SMNVEV (reference sequence). The CDR3 extends over 12 amino acids. CDR3 nucleotides: TGTGCCAGCAGTCAGCAGGGCGTTGAGCAGTACTTC. This sequence encodes CASSQQGVEQYF.

This chain joins TRBV2 and TRBJ2-7; 7 bases map to TRBD2. CDR1 is SNHLY, CDR2 FYNNEI, per germline. The CDR3 length is 13 residues. V was clipped by 7 bases and J by 5 bases; unmatched bases: 8. Written as DNA, the CDR3 is TGTGCCAGCAAACCCGGGACTACCCACGAGCAGTACTTC. It is translated as CASKPGTTHEQYF.

The rearrangement joins TRBV6-1 to TRBJ1-2; 11 bases agree with TRBD1. The CDR3 totals 14 residues. With 4 bases clipped from V and 6 bases from J, the junction kept 4 bases outside the gene matches. Germline CDR1 and CDR2: MNHNS and SASEGT. CDR3 protein: CASSGGQGDNGYTF. In DNA, the CDR3 is TGTGCCAGCAGTGGGGGACAGGGGGACAATGGCTACACCTTC.

The J gene is TRBJ1-2, the V gene TRBV19; D is undetermined. CDR3 length: 14 amino acids. Germline CDR1 and CDR2: LNHDA and SQIVND (reference sequence). Trimming shortened V by 5 bases and J by 0 bases, and 10 bases separated the two germline ends. CDR3 protein: CASSPLITNYGYTF. Here the CDR3 DNA reads TGTGCCAGTAGTCCGTTAATAACTAACTATGGCTACACCTTC.

This chain joins TRBV27 and TRBJ2-2; D possibly matches TRBD1 or TRBD2 (5 bases each). The CDR3 is 14 residues long. The germline V gene encodes CDR1 MNHEY and CDR2 SMNVEV (reference sequence). V was pared by 6 bases and J by 6 bases, with 14 bases between. CDR3 amino acids: CASSEGPRPGELFF. The CDR3 coding sequence is TGTGCCAGCAGCGAGGGACCTCGTCCCGGGGAGCTGTTTTTT.

The genes are TRBV5-6 and TRBJ1-2; perhaps TRBD1 as D (6 bases). V was shortened by 3 bases and J by 4 bases, with 10 bases between the two germline ends. The CDR3 loop spans 13 amino acids. CDR1 SGHDT and CDR2 YYEEEE come from the germline V gene. CDR3: CASSSSDSYGYTF. In DNA form, the CDR3 reads TGTGCCAGCAGCTCCTCGGACAGCTATGGCTACACCTTC.

The rearrangement links TRBV6-5 to TRBJ1-2; weak D call: TRBD1 (5 bases). Looked up from germline, CDR1 is MNHEY and CDR2 is SVGAGI. V lost 6 bases to trimming and J lost 5 bases, with 13 bases between them. The CDR3 spans 13 residues. The CDR3 coding sequence is TGTGCCAGCAGCCCGGGGGGGAGGTATGGCTACACCTTC. This encodes CASSPGGRYGYTF.

The V and J genes are TRBV28 and TRBJ2-3, with no clear D. Trimming took off 4 bases at V and 5 bases at J, with 10 bases between the two ends. The CDR3 runs 13 residues. The germline V gene encodes CDR1 MDHEN and CDR2 SYDVKM. The CDR3 sequence: CASSYLLLDTQYF. The CDR3, as DNA: TGTGCCAGCAGTTACCTCCTACTAGATACGCAGTATTTT.

V is TRBV7-3 and J is TRBJ2-7; TRBD1 or TRBD2 may be the D gene (5 bases each). V was pared by 5 bases and J by 6 bases, with 17 bases between. Germline values: CDR1 SGHTA, CDR2 FQGTGA. The CDR3 runs to 14 residues. CDR3: CASSPSPRDPEQYF. Here the CDR3 DNA reads TGTGCCAGCAGCCCGAGCCCCCGGGACCCCGAGCAGTACTTC.

V gene TRBV5-1 combines with J gene TRBJ2-3; TRBD2 is a possible D gene (6 bases). Germline CDR1 SGHRS, CDR2 YFSETQ. CDR3 length: 13 amino acids. Trimming took off 5 bases at V and 4 bases at J, with 11 bases between the two ends. CDR3 residues: CASSGGIADTQYF. In DNA form, the CDR3 reads TGCGCCAGCAGTGGCGGGATCGCAGATACGCAGTATTTT. Full variable domain (rest looked up from reference TRBV5-1 and TRBJ2-3): KAGVTQTPRYLIKTRGQQVTLSCSPISGHRSVSWYQQTPGQGLQFLFEYFSETQRNKGNFPGRFSGRQFSNSRSEMNVSTLELGDSALYLCASSGGIADTQYFGPGTRLTVL.

This clone was seen once. The chain links TRBV5-1 to TRBJ1-1; a possible D gene is TRBD1 (6 bases). The germline V gene has CDR1 SGHRS and CDR2 YFSETQ. Trimming left V 3 bases short and J 3 bases short, with 12 bases between. The CDR3 covers 14 residues. The CDR3 loop is CASSSDRSHTEAFF. As DNA, the CDR3 is TGCGCCAGCAGCTCCGACAGGTCCCACACTGAAGCTTTCTTT.